A selection of T cell receptor beta chains follows, all from one sample in a study of T cell responses to AZD1222 COVID-19 vaccine. Repertoires were generated with immunoSEQ multiplex PCR, while TCRdb's copy carries only in-frame clones and drops some. Counted here are about 130,000 clones, around 87% occurring once; the ten biggest clones make up 8.5% to 12%. The source was peripheral blood, collected on day 0 of AZD1222 vaccination. The receptors were sampled from an adult in good health. Each CDR3 is given with its conserved first and last residue. The D gene is left open where the match is weak. Expanded clones are given a class, and other clones once, few, many or no size at all.

D gene: .; J gene: TRBJ2-1; clone size: .; V gene: TRBV28; CDR3 DNA: TGTGCCAGCAGTACCGGACGTAGCTCCTACAATGAGCAGTTCTTC; CDR3 protein: CASSTGRSSYNEQFF
D gene: TRBD1; J gene: TRBJ1-2; clone size: few; V gene: TRBV2; CDR3 DNA: TGTGCCAGCAGTTGGGACAGGGGAAATGGCTACACCTTC; CDR3 protein: CASSWDRGNGYTF
D gene: .; J gene: TRBJ1-4; clone size: .; V gene: TRBV28; CDR3 DNA: TGTGCCAGCAGTTTAGACAGATATGAAAAACTGTTTTTT; CDR3 protein: CASSLDRYEKLFF
D gene: TRBD2; J gene: TRBJ2-2; clone size: .; V gene: TRBV30; CDR3 DNA: TGTGCCTGGAGCCGTGTCGCTAGCGGGGGGGCAAGGCGGGAGCTGTTTTTT; CDR3 protein: CAWSRVASGGARRELFF
D gene: TRBD2; J gene: TRBJ2-3; clone size: .; V gene: TRBV4-2; CDR3 DNA: TGTGCCAGCAGTACTAGCGGGGGGGCCGCCGGCACAGATACGCAGTATTTT; CDR3 protein: CASSTSGGAAGTDTQYF
D gene: .; J gene: TRBJ2-5; clone size: .; V gene: TRBV6-5; CDR3 DNA: TGTGCCAGCAGTTACTCCCTGGTCCGAGCCCGGGAGACCCAGTACTTC; CDR3 protein: CASSYSLVRARETQYF
D gene: .; J gene: TRBJ2-3; clone size: .; V gene: TRBV16; CDR3 DNA: TGTGCCAGCAGCCAATCGGGCCACGCGACAGATACGCAGTATTTT; CDR3 protein: CASSQSGHATDTQYF
D gene: .; J gene: TRBJ1-6; clone size: .; V gene: TRBV30; CDR3 DNA: TGTGCCTGGAGTGTACTGGGAGGGTTGGGTTCACCCCTCCACTTT; CDR3 protein: CAWSVLGGLGSPLHF
D gene: .; J gene: TRBJ2-2; clone size: .; V gene: TRBV9; CDR3 DNA: TGTGCCAGCAGCGTATACACCGGGGAGCTGTTTTTT; CDR3 protein: CASSVYTGELFF
D gene: TRBD2; J gene: TRBJ2-7; clone size: .; V gene: TRBV5-5; CDR3 DNA: TGTGCCAGCAGCTTGGAACTAGCGGGAACCAGCTCCTACGAGCAGTACTTC; CDR3 protein: CASSLELAGTSSYEQYF
D gene: TRBD1; J gene: TRBJ2-2; clone size: .; V gene: TRBV19; CDR3 DNA: TGTGCCAGTAGTCGGGACAGGGCGGCGGCCGGGGAGCTGTTTTTT; CDR3 protein: CASSRDRAAAGELFF
D gene: TRBD1; J gene: TRBJ1-1; clone size: .; V gene: TRBV27; CDR3 DNA: TGTGCCAGCAGTCCGGGACAGGGGGCCCTAGTCACTGAAGCTTTCTTT; CDR3 protein: CASSPGQGALVTEAFF
D gene: .; J gene: TRBJ1-1; clone size: .; V gene: TRBV25-1; CDR3 DNA: TGTGCCAGCAGAGCGAAGGGGTCCATGAACACTGAAGCTTTCTTT; CDR3 protein: CASRAKGSMNTEAFF
D gene: .; J gene: TRBJ2-2; clone size: .; V gene: TRBV27; CDR3 DNA: TGTGCCAGCAGTTCACAGGGCCCCGGGGAGCTGTTTTTT; CDR3 protein: CASSSQGPGELFF
D gene: .; J gene: TRBJ2-2; clone size: .; V gene: TRBV7-6; CDR3 DNA: TGTGCCAGCAGCTTGGACCCCCGGTCCCTATCCGACACCGGGGAGCTGTTTTTT; CDR3 protein: CASSLDPRSLSDTGELFF
D gene: .; J gene: TRBJ2-7; clone size: once; V gene: TRBV3-1/TRBV3-2; CDR3 DNA: TGTGCCAGCAGCCAAGCGCTCCTTGGGGAGCAGTACTTC; CDR3 protein: CASSQALLGEQYF
D gene: .; J gene: TRBJ2-3; clone size: .; V gene: TRBV7-9; CDR3 DNA: TGTGCCAGCAGCTTATGGGGGCCTAGCACAGATACGCAGTATTTT; CDR3 protein: CASSLWGPSTDTQYF
D gene: .; J gene: TRBJ1-1; clone size: .; V gene: TRBV28; CDR3 DNA: TGTGCCAGTTTTCCCGTTAACACTGAAGCTTTCTTT; CDR3 protein: CASFPVNTEAFF
D gene: .; J gene: TRBJ2-3; clone size: .; V gene: TRBV10-3; CDR3 DNA: TGTGCCATCAGCGGGACTAGCACAGATACGCAGTATTTT; CDR3 protein: CAISGTSTDTQYF
D gene: .; J gene: TRBJ2-7; clone size: .; V gene: TRBV11-2; CDR3 DNA: TGTGCCAGCAGCCGAGGTCGGGGGGCTCTCTACGAGCAGTACTTC; CDR3 protein: CASSRGRGALYEQYF
D gene: .; J gene: TRBJ2-2; clone size: .; V gene: TRBV19; CDR3 DNA: TGTGCCAGTAGTATCTTGAGGGCGGGCGGGGAGCTGTTTTTT; CDR3 protein: CASSILRAGGELFF
D gene: .; J gene: TRBJ2-5; clone size: .; V gene: TRBV5-1; CDR3 DNA: TGCGCCAGCAGCCTGGCCGGGCGGCCACAGCAAGAGACCCAGTACTTC; CDR3 protein: CASSLAGRPQQETQYF
D gene: .; J gene: TRBJ1-5; clone size: .; V gene: TRBV30; CDR3 DNA: TGTGCCTGGTCTGAGGGCAATCAGCCCCAGCATTTT; CDR3 protein: CAWSEGNQPQHF
D gene: .; J gene: TRBJ2-2; clone size: few; V gene: TRBV18; CDR3 DNA: TGTGCCAGCTCACCACTAGCAAACACCGGGGAGCTGTTTTTT; CDR3 protein: CASSPLANTGELFF
D gene: TRBD2; J gene: TRBJ2-1; clone size: .; V gene: TRBV7-9; CDR3 DNA: TGTGCCAGCAGAGGCGGGAGAGTTCACAATGAGCAGTTCTTC; CDR3 protein: CASRGGRVHNEQFF
D gene: .; J gene: TRBJ2-2; clone size: .; V gene: TRBV5-1; CDR3 DNA: TGCGCCAGCAAAGTGGGGAACACCGGGGAGCTGTTTTTT; CDR3 protein: CASKVGNTGELFF
D gene: .; J gene: TRBJ2-2; clone size: .; V gene: TRBV6-6; CDR3 DNA: TGTGCCAGCAGTTACCCGGGCGGGGAGCTGTTTTTT; CDR3 protein: CASSYPGGELFF
D gene: .; J gene: TRBJ1-4; clone size: .; V gene: TRBV15; CDR3 DNA: TGTGCCACCAGCGGGTTCGGGGGCTTGGGGGTAACTAATGAAAAACTGTTTTTT; CDR3 protein: CATSGFGGLGVTNEKLFF
D gene: TRBD1; J gene: TRBJ2-3; clone size: .; V gene: TRBV27; CDR3 DNA: TGTGCCAGCAGTGAACACAGGGGGGATACGCAGTATTTT; CDR3 protein: CASSEHRGDTQYF
D gene: TRBD1; J gene: TRBJ1-4; clone size: .; V gene: TRBV4-1; CDR3 DNA: TGCGCCAGCAGCCAATGGGCAGGGGGAACTAATGAAAAACTGTTTTTT; CDR3 protein: CASSQWAGGTNEKLFF
D gene: TRBD1; J gene: TRBJ2-5; clone size: .; V gene: TRBV2; CDR3 DNA: TGTGCCAGCAGTGGGCGGACAGGGGGCGGAGAGACCCAGTACTTC; CDR3 protein: CASSGRTGGGETQYF
D gene: TRBD2; J gene: TRBJ2-7; clone size: .; V gene: TRBV28; CDR3 DNA: TGTGCCAGCAGTTTAATTCCTAGCGGGAGTTACGAGCAGTACTTC; CDR3 protein: CASSLIPSGSYEQYF
D gene: .; J gene: TRBJ2-7; clone size: .; V gene: TRBV7-8; CDR3 DNA: TGTGCCAGCAGCTTAGGGTCCTCCTGGGAGCAGTACTTC; CDR3 protein: CASSLGSSWEQYF
D gene: TRBD1; J gene: TRBJ2-7; clone size: .; V gene: TRBV27; CDR3 DNA: TGTGCCAGCAGCCAACTGACAGGGGGCTTGTACTTC; CDR3 protein: CASSQLTGGLYF
D gene: .; J gene: TRBJ1-1; clone size: once; V gene: TRBV7-2; CDR3 DNA: TGTGCCAGCAGCTTCATGTACAGGAACACTGAAGCTTTCTTT; CDR3 protein: CASSFMYRNTEAFF
D gene: .; J gene: TRBJ2-4; clone size: .; V gene: TRBV12-2; CDR3 DNA: TGTGCAAGTCGCTCCCTTGGGTGGCTAGCGGTCCAGGAGGGAGGGCGAAACATTCAGTACTTC; CDR3 protein: CASRSLGWLAVQEGGRNIQYF